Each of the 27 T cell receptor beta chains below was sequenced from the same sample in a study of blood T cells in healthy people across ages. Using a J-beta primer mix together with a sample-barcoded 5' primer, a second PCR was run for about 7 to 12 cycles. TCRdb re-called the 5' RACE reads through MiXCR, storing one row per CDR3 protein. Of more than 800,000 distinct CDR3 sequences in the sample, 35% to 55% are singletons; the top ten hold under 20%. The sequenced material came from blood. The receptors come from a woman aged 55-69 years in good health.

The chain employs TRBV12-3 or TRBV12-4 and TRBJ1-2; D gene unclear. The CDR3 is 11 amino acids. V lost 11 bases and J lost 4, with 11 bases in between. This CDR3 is CALGRGYGYTF. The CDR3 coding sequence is TGTGCCTTAGGTCGAGGCTATGGCTACACCTTC.

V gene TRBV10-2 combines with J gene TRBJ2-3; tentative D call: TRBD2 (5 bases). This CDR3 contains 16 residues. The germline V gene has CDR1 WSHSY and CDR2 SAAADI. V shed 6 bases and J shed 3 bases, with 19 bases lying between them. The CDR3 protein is CASSVHLVGATDTQYF. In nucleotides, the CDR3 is TGCGCCAGCAGCGTTCATTTAGTGGGAGCAACAGATACGCAGTATTTT.

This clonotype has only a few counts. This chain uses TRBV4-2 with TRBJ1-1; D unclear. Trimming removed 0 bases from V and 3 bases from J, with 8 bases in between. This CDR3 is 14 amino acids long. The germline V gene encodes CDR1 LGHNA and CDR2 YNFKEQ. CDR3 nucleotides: TGTGCCAGCAGCCAAGATAGAGGGCACACTGAAGCTTTCTTT. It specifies CASSQDRGHTEAFF.

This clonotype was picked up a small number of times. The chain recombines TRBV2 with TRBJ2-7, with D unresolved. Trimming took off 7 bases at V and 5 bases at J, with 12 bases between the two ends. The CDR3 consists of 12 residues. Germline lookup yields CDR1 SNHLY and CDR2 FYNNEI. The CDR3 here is CASMGKIHEQYF. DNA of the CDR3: TGTGCCAGCATGGGTAAGATCCACGAGCAGTACTTC.

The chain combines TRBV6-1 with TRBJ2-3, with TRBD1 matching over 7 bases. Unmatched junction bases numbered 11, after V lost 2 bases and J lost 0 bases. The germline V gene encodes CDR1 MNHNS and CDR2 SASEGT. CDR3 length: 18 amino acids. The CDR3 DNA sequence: TGTGCCAGCAGTGAAACCTTATCCGGGACAGATAGCACAGATACGCAGTATTTT. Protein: CASSETLSGTDSTDTQYF.

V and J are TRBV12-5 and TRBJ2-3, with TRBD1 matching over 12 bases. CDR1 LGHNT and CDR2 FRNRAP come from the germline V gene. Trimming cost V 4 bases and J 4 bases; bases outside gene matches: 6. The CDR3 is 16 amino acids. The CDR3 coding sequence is TGTGCTAGTGGTTCAGGGACAGGGGGCTTCTCAGATACGCAGTATTTT. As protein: CASGSGTGGFSDTQYF.

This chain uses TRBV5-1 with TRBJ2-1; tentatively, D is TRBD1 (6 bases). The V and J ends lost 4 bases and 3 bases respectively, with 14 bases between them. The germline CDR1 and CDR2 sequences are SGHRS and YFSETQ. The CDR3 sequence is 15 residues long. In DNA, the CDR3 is TGCGCCAGCAGCGAGGGGCAGGGGTACTACAATGAGCAGTTCTTC. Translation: CASSEGQGYYNEQFF.

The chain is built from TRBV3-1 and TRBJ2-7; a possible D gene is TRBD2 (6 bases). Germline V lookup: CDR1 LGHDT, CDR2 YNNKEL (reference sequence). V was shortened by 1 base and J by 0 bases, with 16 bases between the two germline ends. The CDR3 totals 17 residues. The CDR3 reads CASSQVLLPGSSYEQYF. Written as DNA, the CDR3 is TGTGCCAGCAGCCAAGTTTTACTCCCCGGGAGCTCCTACGAGCAGTACTTC.

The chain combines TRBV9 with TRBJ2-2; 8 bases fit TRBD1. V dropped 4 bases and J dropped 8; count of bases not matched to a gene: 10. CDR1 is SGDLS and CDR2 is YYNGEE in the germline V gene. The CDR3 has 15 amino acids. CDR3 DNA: TGTGCCAGCAGCCCGAGGACAGGGCCCAGGGGGGAGCTGTTTTTT. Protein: CASSPRTGPRGELFF. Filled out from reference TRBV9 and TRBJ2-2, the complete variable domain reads DSGVTQTPKHLITATGQRVTLRCSPRSGDLSVYWYQQSLDQGLQFLIQYYNGEERAKGNILERFSAQQFPDLHSELNLSSLELGDSALYFCASSPRTGPRGELFFGEGSRLTVL.

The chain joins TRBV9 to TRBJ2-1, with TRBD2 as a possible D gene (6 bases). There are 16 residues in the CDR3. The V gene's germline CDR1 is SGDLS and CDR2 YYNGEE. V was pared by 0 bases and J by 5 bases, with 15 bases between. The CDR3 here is CASSVVGGRSHNEQFF. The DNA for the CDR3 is TGTGCCAGCAGCGTAGTGGGGGGAAGGAGCCACAATGAGCAGTTCTTC.

Written as DNA, the CDR3 is TGTGCCAGCCTACGGACCCCAGGGTTTGGCTACACCTTC. Protein sequence: CASLRTPGFGYTF. The chain combines TRBV2 with TRBJ1-2, with a tentative D call TRBD1 (5 bases). V gave up 8 bases and J gave up 7 bases, with 17 bases separating them. Germline CDR1 is SNHLY and CDR2 is FYNNEI. The length of the CDR3 is 13 residues.

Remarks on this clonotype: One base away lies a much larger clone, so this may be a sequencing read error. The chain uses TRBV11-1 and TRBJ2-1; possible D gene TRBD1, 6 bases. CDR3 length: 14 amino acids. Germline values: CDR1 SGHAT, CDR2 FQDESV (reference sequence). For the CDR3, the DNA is TGTGCCAGCAGCACCGAACAGGGTTACAATGGGCAGTTCTTC. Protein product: CASSTEQGYNGQFF.

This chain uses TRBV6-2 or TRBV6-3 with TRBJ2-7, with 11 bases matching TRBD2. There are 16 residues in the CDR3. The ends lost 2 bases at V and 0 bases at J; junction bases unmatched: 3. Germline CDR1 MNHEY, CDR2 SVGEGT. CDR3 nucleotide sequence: TGTGCCAGCAGTTACCAAGGGACTAGCGGCTCCTACGAGCAGTACTTC. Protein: CASSYQGTSGSYEQYF.

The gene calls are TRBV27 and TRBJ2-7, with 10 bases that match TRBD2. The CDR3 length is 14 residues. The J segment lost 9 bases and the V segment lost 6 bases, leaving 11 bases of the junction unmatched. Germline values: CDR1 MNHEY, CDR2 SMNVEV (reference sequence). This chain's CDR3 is CASSRTSGSRGQYF. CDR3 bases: TGTGCCAGCAGCCGGACTAGCGGTAGCCGGGGGCAGTACTTC.

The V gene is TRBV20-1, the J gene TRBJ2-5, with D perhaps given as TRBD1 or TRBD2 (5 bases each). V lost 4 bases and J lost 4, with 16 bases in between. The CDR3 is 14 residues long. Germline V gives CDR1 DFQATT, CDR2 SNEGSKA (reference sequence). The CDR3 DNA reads TGCAGTGCTACCCGGGACGGGGAAGGAGAGACCCAGTACTTC. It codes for CSATRDGEGETQYF.

The CDR3 protein is CASSLRVVAEGDEQFF. CDR3 in DNA: TGCGCCAGCAGCCTCCGAGTGGTAGCGGAGGGGGATGAGCAGTTCTTC. V is TRBV4-3 and J is TRBJ2-1, with D possibly being TRBD1 or TRBD2 (6 bases each). The germline gives CDR1 LGHNA, CDR2 YSLEER. The CDR3 is 16 amino acids. V lost 4 bases and J 8 bases, leaving 21 bases between the germline ends.

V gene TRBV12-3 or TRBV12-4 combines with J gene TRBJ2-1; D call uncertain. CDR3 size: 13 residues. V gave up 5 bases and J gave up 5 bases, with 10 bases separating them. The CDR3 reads CASSVEPNNEQFF. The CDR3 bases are TGTGCCAGCAGTGTCGAGCCAAACAATGAGCAGTTCTTC.

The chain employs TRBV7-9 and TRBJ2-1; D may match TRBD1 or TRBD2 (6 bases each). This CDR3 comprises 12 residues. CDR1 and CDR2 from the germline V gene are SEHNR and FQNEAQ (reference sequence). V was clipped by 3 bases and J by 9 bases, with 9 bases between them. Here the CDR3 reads CASSLGGIEQFF. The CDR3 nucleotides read TGTGCCAGCAGCTTGGGGGGCATTGAGCAGTTCTTC.

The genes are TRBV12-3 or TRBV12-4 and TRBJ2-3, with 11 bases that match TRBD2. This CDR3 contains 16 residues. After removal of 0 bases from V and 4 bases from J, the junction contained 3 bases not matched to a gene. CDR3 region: CASSLASSGRPDTQYF. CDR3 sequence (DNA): TGTGCCAGCAGTTTAGCGTCTAGCGGGAGGCCAGATACGCAGTATTTT.

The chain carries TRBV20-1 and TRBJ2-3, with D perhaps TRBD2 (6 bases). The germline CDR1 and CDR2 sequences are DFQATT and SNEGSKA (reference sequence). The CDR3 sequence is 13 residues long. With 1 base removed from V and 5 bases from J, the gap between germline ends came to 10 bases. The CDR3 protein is CSARVPGLDTQYF. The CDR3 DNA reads TGCAGTGCTAGAGTCCCGGGACTAGATACGCAGTATTTT.

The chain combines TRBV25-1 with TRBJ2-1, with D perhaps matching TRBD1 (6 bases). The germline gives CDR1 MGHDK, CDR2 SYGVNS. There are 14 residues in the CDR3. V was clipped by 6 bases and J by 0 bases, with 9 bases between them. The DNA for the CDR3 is TGTGCCAGCAGACAGGGAAACTCCTACAATGAGCAGTTCTTC. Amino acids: CASRQGNSYNEQFF.

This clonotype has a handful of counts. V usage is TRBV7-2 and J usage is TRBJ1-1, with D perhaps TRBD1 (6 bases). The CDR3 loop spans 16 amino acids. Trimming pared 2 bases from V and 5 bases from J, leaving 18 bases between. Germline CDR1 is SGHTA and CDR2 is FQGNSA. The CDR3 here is CASSLRQGARGTEAFF. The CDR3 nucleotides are TGTGCCAGCAGCTTACGGCAGGGTGCAAGGGGGACTGAAGCTTTCTTT.

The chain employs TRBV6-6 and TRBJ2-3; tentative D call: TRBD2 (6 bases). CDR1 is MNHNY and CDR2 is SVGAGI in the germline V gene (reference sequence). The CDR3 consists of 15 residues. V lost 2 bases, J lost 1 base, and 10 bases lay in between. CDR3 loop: CASSYGERGTDTQYF. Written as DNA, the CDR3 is TGTGCCAGCAGTTACGGTGAGCGGGGCACAGATACGCAGTATTTT.

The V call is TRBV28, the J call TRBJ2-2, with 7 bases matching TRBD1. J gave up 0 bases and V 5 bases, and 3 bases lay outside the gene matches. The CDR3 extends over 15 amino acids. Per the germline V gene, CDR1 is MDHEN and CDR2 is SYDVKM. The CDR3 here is CASSIQGTNTGELFF. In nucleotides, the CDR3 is TGTGCCAGCAGTATACAGGGGACGAACACCGGGGAGCTGTTTTTT. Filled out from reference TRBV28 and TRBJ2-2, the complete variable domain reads DVKVTQSSRYLVKRTGEKVFLECVQDMDHENMFWYRQDPGLGLRLIYFSYDVKMKEKGDIPEGYSVSREKKERFSLILESASTNQTSMYLCASSIQGTNTGELFFGEGSRLTVL.

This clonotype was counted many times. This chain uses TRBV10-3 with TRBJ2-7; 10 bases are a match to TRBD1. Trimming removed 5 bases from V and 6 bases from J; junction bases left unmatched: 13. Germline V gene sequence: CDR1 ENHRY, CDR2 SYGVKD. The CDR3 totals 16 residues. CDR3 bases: TGTGCCATCAGTTGGGCGGGACAGGGGAATGTGGGCGAGCAGTACTTC. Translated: CAISWAGQGNVGEQYF.

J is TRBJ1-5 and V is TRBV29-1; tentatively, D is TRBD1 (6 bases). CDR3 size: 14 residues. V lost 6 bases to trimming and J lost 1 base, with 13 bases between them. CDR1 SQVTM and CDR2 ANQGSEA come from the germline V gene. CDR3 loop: CSVSGGLSNQPQHF. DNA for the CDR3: TGCAGCGTAAGTGGGGGGCTAAGCAATCAGCCCCAGCATTTT.

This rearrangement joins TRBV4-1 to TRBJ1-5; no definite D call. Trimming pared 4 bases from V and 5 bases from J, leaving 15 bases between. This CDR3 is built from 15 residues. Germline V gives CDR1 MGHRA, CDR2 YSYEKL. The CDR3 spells CASSPHPGPDQPQHF. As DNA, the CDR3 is TGCGCCAGCAGCCCCCATCCCGGACCGGATCAGCCCCAGCATTTT.